This is a list of T cell receptor beta chains from one sample in a study of T-cell reconstitution after alpha-beta-depleted transplantation in children. Via MiXCR, TCRdb re-called the PCR reads, giving one row per CDR3 protein. The sample includes hundreds of thousands of distinct CDR3 sequences, more than 9% of them seen just once. The sample was PBMCs, taken before TCRalphabeta/CD19-depleted stem cell transplant. The source is a child aged 2 to 15 with inherited bone marrow failure, due to receive a stem cell transplant. Each CDR3 is given without its conserved first and last residue. The D gene is left open where the match is weak. The size entry is marked missing in some rows and otherwise reads once, few, many or a size class.

D | size | V | CDR3
NA | few | TRBV7-2 | ASSFRTVGTGELF
TRBD1 | NA | TRBV28 | ASSSHRGAVYEQY
TRBD1 | few | TRBV2 | ASNEDRGRGGAKNIQY
NA | many | TRBV7-9 | ASSLGASSLYNEQF
NA | many | TRBV4-1 | ASGQTGAKETQY
NA | many | TRBV7-9 | ASTRDGYGTDTQY
NA | few | TRBV11-2 | ASSLGVRDLGNEQF
NA | NA | TRBV5-4 | ASSFIEAPYGYT
TRBD2 | many | TRBV10-3 | AIGAGGSETQY
NA | many | TRBV27 | ASSGENNEQF
TRBD2 | many | TRBV12-3/TRBV12-4 | ASSSLAGAGQETQY
TRBD2 | few | TRBV7-8 | ASSFPGGLAGVGTDTQY
TRBD2 | many | TRBV11-1 | ASSLGTSGRAGGSYNEQF
TRBD2 | NA | TRBV2 | AFSSGRAYEQY
TRBD1 | many | TRBV29-1 | SVSRGINQPQH
NA | NA | TRBV2 | ASSESLARHNEQF
NA | once | TRBV5-4 | ASSLWATENTGELF
NA | many | TRBV6-2/TRBV6-3 | ASTPGTASYEQY
TRBD2 | few | TRBV18 | ASSPLAGLVAGHTYEQY
NA | many | TRBV12-3/TRBV12-4 | ASSLRVTGSYEQY
NA | few | TRBV7-9 | ASSLGQVGEKLF
TRBD2 | many | TRBV28 | ASSMTLAGGPLNEQF
NA | many | TRBV6-1 | ASSVTGFSNVLT
TRBD1 | many | TRBV4-3 | ASSQDVVEGGQNEQF
NA | many | TRBV18 | ASSPPGRDYGYT
TRBD2 | many | TRBV10-3 | AISESNWASGHETQY
TRBD1 | NA | TRBV2 | ASRAAQGEPLH
NA | many | TRBV7-9 | ASSHLPNTEAF
NA | once | TRBV6-6 | ASSPGMEQY
TRBD1 | many | TRBV12-3/TRBV12-4 | ASSRDRAFYGYT
NA | NA | TRBV19 | ASSGLSYEQY
NA | many | TRBV7-2 | ASSFGASNEKLF
NA | few | TRBV6-2/TRBV6-3 | ASSSRAIEAF
NA | many | TRBV12-3/TRBV12-4 | ASSLGQGDTGELF
NA | many | TRBV28 | ASLSFRGGATDTQY
NA | NA | TRBV6-2/TRBV6-3 | ASSYSIGGGGNANTGELF
NA | many | TRBV5-1 | ASSLVSPQETQY
NA | many | TRBV7-9 | ASSLGSLNTEAF
TRBD2 | many | TRBV4-3 | ASSRLAPDSTDTQY
NA | many | TRBV28 | ASSAAGLGNSPLH
NA | many | TRBV5-1 | ASTIDGQCNEQF
NA | many | TRBV5-6 | ASSLEKGLSLAF
TRBD1 | many | TRBV5-1 | ASSLKAGGSYEQY
NA | many | TRBV12-3/TRBV12-4 | ASSFRSGNSNQPQH
TRBD2 | many | TRBV20-1 | SANLAGGPGKQY
TRBD1 | many | TRBV10-3 | AIRTGGISYEQY
NA | many | TRBV30 | AWTRHRMDTGELF
TRBD2 | NA | TRBV20-1 | SARDLGLAGGRSYNEQF
NA | many | TRBV12-3/TRBV12-4 | ASSFEGIQY
TRBD1 | many | TRBV6-5 | ASSYQGAGNTIY
NA | NA | TRBV5-1 | ASSSGLEKNIQY
TRBD2 | many | TRBV7-6 | ASSPLAGGAADTQY
TRBD2 | many | TRBV5-5 | ASSLGGLAEEQY
NA | many | TRBV15 | ATAGANYNEQF
TRBD1 | few | TRBV20-1 | SATGGSYGYT